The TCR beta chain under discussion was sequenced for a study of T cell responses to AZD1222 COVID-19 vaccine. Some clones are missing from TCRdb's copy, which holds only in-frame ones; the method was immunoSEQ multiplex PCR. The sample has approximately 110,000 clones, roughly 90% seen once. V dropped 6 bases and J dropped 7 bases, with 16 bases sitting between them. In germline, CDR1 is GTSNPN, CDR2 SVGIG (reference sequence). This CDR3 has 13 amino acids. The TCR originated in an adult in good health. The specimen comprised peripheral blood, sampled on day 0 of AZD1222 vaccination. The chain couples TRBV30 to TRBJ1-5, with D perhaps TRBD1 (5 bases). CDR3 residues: CACLRGEWQPQHF. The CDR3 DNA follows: TGTGCCTGTTTAAGAGGGGAATGGCAGCCCCAGCATTTT.